This T cell receptor (beta chain) appears in the sequencing data of a study of shared clonotypes between healthy human individuals (dated by TCRdb to 2018 to 2020). The study in broad terms: The cohort included three men and a couple of women between 18 and 49 years of age. Leukapheresis yielded between about 0.9 and 9 billion PBMCs per donor. Libraries were prepared and TCR repertoires were sequenced by different laboratories using diverse techniques, in order to increase sequencing depth and limit assay-specific biases. The study deeply sequenced blood TCR repertoires of about 5 healthy adults to estimate repertoire size and the extent of clonotype sharing between individuals. For each donor, three plates each were used for CD4 naive and CD4 memory, two plates were used for CD8 naive, and one plate was used for CD8 memory. Broader findings and caveats from the paper: Sharing across four donors was observed for roughly 5.4% of naive CD4, less than 4% of naive CD8, about 2.3% of memory CD4, and less than 0.45% of memory CD8 clonotypes. Compared with non-shared clonotypes, clonotypes shared by all four sorted-subset donors had higher generation probabilities. Naive subsets generally had larger estimated clonotype richness than memory subsets. Pairwise subsampling led to the expectation that sequencing depth would affect the degree of clonotype sharing among donors. Sampling was restricted to blood, and TCR repertoires in tissue are likely to differ from TCR repertoires in blood. Rarefaction of sorted-subset datasets indicated incomplete sequencing despite the large sequencing depth. The genetic and exposure-history diversity represented was limited by the small number of donors.

V drops 2 bases and J drops 7 bases, leaving 11 bases in between. There are 13 amino acids in the CDR3, from cysteine to phenylalanine inclusive. Left in the record is the CDR3 DNA by itself, 39 bases read in frame from the first base. The germline V gene provides CDR1 SGHDN and CDR2 FVKESK. Regarding this clone: It lacks a known antigen. There are no base qualities to consult, and no much larger clone falls within one base.

The donors were healthy, HIV-negative adults with no recently reported acute infections or vaccinations. All donors were Caucasian adults living in Nashville, Tennessee, USA. Magnetic negative selection was used to enrich CD4+ T cells, after which naive cells were positively selected on CD45RA and the negative fraction became the memory subset. Blood was obtained by leukapheresis, after which PBMCs were separated by Ficoll-Histopaque density gradient centrifugation and cryopreserved in liquid nitrogen vapor phase. Purity and quantity of every magnetically sorted T cell population were checked by analytical flow cytometry. Genomic DNA was isolated from each sorted fraction and quantified by UV absorbance on a Nanodrop 2000c. Using the deep immunoSEQ assay, TCR CDR3 regions were amplified from genomic DNA by multiplex PCR. Extracted genomic DNA from each cell subset was distributed evenly across all wells of several immunoSEQ 96-well plates, and each plate was treated as a replicate. For sorted subsets, 200 ng of genomic DNA, equivalent to 25,000 to 35,000 T cell genomes, went into each replicate PCR. Purified libraries were quantified with a Qubit 3.0 fluorometer, sized on a Bioanalyzer 2100, and re-quantified with the KAPA Library Quantification kit. Each immunoSEQ 96-well plate was sequenced on its own single-read 150-cycle Illumina NextSeq 550 flow cell. As for how the authors treated the data: Because the immunoSEQ output held only junctional sequences and lacked quality scores, the filtering could not match the filtering applied to full-length reads. Sequences were annotated with PyIR, a Python wrapper for IgBLAST v1.9, and V/J genes and CDR3 were assigned using IMGT germline references. Reads with weak V/J assignments (E-value above 1e-6), missing CDR3, stop codons, out-of-frame junctions, or ambiguous translated residues were removed. V3J clonotypes were defined as sequences sharing the same inferred V gene, J gene, and CDR3 amino acid sequence. To compute the percentage overlap between repertoires, the number of shared unique clonotypes was divided by the size of the smaller repertoire. RTK rarefaction, the Chao1 estimator, and Recon v2.1 estimates of unobserved clonotypes were used to assess repertoire richness. Generation probabilities were computed with OLGA for all TCRbeta clonotypes obtained by the gDNA method from several donors. TCRdb re-hosts the immuneACCESS table, in-frame sequences only. Its copies lack some clones; in the studies checked, an unresolved V gene accounts for under half of them, and the cause for the rest is not known. That table furnishes V, J and clone size, whereas the DNA furnished D and trimming. Present in this sample are roughly 2,500,000 clones, 93% of which were seen just once. About 0.39% of the sample comes from the top ten.

Sequenced sample: naive CD4+ T cells from PBMCs. The cell subset or site label of this sample denotes: CD45RA+ positively selected. Recombination joined TRBV14 with TRBJ1-2; matching of 5 bases hints at TRBD1 as the D gene. The clonotype was recovered from a man in his late teens or twenties in good health. Some clones in this sample may be carry-over from other donors' samples. The CDR3 region has the sequence CASSQTGRGGYTF. The DNA sequence follows: TGTGCCAGCAGCCAAACGGGGCGGGGTGGCTACACCTTC.